These 28 T cell receptor beta chains were all obtained from the same sample, sequenced in a study of long-term antiretroviral therapy in people with HIV. Runs used v3.0 of the immunoSEQ assay and were done at survey level. Repertoires were generated with immunoSEQ multiplex PCR, while TCRdb's copy carries only in-frame clones and drops some. Here the sample spans approximately 31,000 clones, around 97% being singletons. Here the sequenced sample was unsorted PBMCs, taken 6.9 years after starting antiretroviral therapy. These receptors were collected from a man aged 25-45 years with HIV.

A single count supports this clone. J is TRBJ1-1 and V is TRBV6-1; D is possibly TRBD1 (5 bases). With 0 bases removed from V and 10 bases from J, the gap between germline ends came to 24 bases. CDR1 and CDR2 from the germline V gene are MNHNS and SASEGT. The CDR3 runs 17 residues. The CDR3 region has the DNA TGTGCCAGCAGTGAAGCAGGGTTGACGGGGGTCGTTTTCGGAGCTTTCTTT. Amino acids: CASSEAGLTGVVFGAFF.

The genes are TRBV5-4 and TRBJ1-1; D remains unclear. Trimming took off 1 base at V and 1 base at J, with 2 bases between the two ends. The length of the CDR3 is 12 residues. Germline V lookup: CDR1 SGHNT, CDR2 YYREEE (reference sequence). Here the CDR3 DNA reads TGTGCCAGCAGCTTGCAGAACACTGAAGCTTTCTTT. Encoded protein: CASSLQNTEAFF.

This clone occurred once. V is TRBV5-4 and J is TRBJ2-3, with D possibly matching TRBD2 (6 bases). Per the germline V gene, CDR1 is SGHNT and CDR2 is YYREEE (reference sequence). V gave up 3 bases and J gave up 2 bases, with 19 bases separating them. CDR3 length equals 17 residues. CDR3 protein: CASSSPPDGGVTDTQYF. The CDR3 region has the DNA TGTGCCAGCAGCTCCCCTCCCGACGGGGGAGTCACAGATACGCAGTATTTT.

The chain is built from TRBV11-2 and TRBJ1-1; possible D gene TRBD1, 6 bases. The V gene's germline CDR1 is SGHAT and CDR2 FQNNGV. This CDR3 is 12 amino acids long. V shed 3 bases and J shed 7 bases, with 9 bases lying between them. Here the CDR3 reads CASSFRGIEAFF. DNA of the CDR3: TGTGCCAGCAGCTTTAGGGGGATTGAAGCTTTCTTT.

The CDR3 is CASSIARGPTDTQYF. CDR3 coding DNA: TGTGCCAGTAGTATAGCACGGGGGCCCACAGATACGCAGTATTTT. The V and J genes are TRBV19 and TRBJ2-3; either TRBD1 or TRBD2 may fit D (6 bases each). V gave up 1 base and J gave up 2 bases, with 10 bases separating them. CDR1 is LNHDA and CDR2 is SQIVND in the germline V gene (reference sequence). The CDR3 runs 15 residues. Based on the CDR3 plus reference TRBV19 and TRBJ2-3, the full variable domain is DGGITQSPKYLFRKEGQNVTLSCEQNLNHDAMYWYRQDPGQGLRLIYYSQIVNDFQKGDIAEGYSVSREKKESFPLTVTSAQKNPTAFYLCASSIARGPTDTQYFGPGTRLTVL.

This rearrangement joins TRBV5-4 to TRBJ1-1; TRBD1 might be the D (5 bases). CDR1 and CDR2 (germline): SGHNT, YYREEE (reference sequence). V was cut by 1 base and J by 5 bases, with 9 bases left in between. CDR3 size: 13 residues. CDR3 coding DNA: TGTGCCAGCAGCTTGCCAGGGCAGACTGAAGCTTTCTTT. This translates into CASSLPGQTEAFF. Full variable domain (rest looked up from reference TRBV5-4 and TRBJ1-1): ETGVTQSPTHLIKTRGQQVTLRCSSQSGHNTVSWYQQALGQGPQFIFQYYREEENGRGNFPPRFSGLQFPNYSSELNVNALELDDSALYLCASSLPGQTEAFFGQGTRLTVV.

V gene TRBV19 combines with J gene TRBJ2-2; 7 nucleotides line up with TRBD1. Trimming took 10 bases from V and 1 from J; bases not matched to a gene: 9. Germline V gene lookup returns CDR1 LNHDA and CDR2 SQIVND (reference sequence). The CDR3 covers 15 residues. The CDR3 sequence is CATEGQPLNTGELFF. The CDR3 nucleotides read TGTGCCACAGAGGGACAGCCCTTGAACACCGGGGAGCTGTTTTTT. The full variable domain, in which reference TRBV19 and TRBJ2-2 provide the parts outside the CDR3, is DGGITQSPKYLFRKEGQNVTLSCEQNLNHDAMYWYRQDPGQGLRLIYYSQIVNDFQKGDIAEGYSVSREKKESFPLTVTSAQKNPTAFYLCATEGQPLNTGELFFGEGSRLTVL.

The CDR3 region is CASSWLVNNDEQFF. The CDR3 DNA sequence: TGTGCCAGTAGTTGGCTAGTGAATAACGATGAGCAGTTCTTC. The chain is built from TRBV19 and TRBJ2-1; no definite D call. V was pared by 5 bases and J by 8 bases, with 16 bases between. In germline, CDR1 is LNHDA, CDR2 SQIVND (reference sequence). This CDR3 region has 14 residues. The full variable domain, completed using reference TRBV19 and TRBJ2-1, is DGGITQSPKYLFRKEGQNVTLSCEQNLNHDAMYWYRQDPGQGLRLIYYSQIVNDFQKGDIAEGYSVSREKKESFPLTVTSAQKNPTAFYLCASSWLVNNDEQFFGPGTRLTVL.

This chain connects TRBV7-9 to TRBJ2-7; possible D gene TRBD2, 6 bases. The CDR3 length is 13 residues. The germline V and J ends were trimmed by 4 bases and 3 bases, with 10 bases remaining between them. Per the germline V gene, CDR1 is SEHNR and CDR2 is FQNEAQ (reference sequence). The CDR3 sequence: CASSSGTGYEQYF. CDR3 in DNA: TGTGCCAGCAGCTCCGGGACTGGCTACGAGCAGTACTTC.

This chain uses TRBV4-2 with TRBJ2-7; 7 bases agree with TRBD2. Germline-derived CDR1 and CDR2 are LGHNA and YNFKEQ. Unmatched junction bases numbered 6, after V lost 4 bases and J lost 3 bases. The CDR3 spans 14 residues. CDR3 sequence reads: CASSPRERGYEQYF. DNA of the CDR3: TGTGCCAGCAGCCCCCGGGAGCGGGGCTACGAGCAGTACTTC.

This clone was seen just once. The DNA for the CDR3 is TGTGCCAGCAGTGAAAACCCCCTAGCGGGAGGATATTATGAGCAGTTCTTC. This gives the protein CASSENPLAGGYYEQFF. V is TRBV25-1 and J is TRBJ2-1, with TRBD2 matching 11 bases. V was pared by 2 bases and J by 8 bases, with 11 bases of the junction left unmatched. The CDR3 length is 17 residues. Germline CDR1 and CDR2: MGHDK and SYGVNS.

This chain connects TRBV5-1 to TRBJ1-1, with D tentatively TRBD1 (5 bases). CDR3 length: 14 amino acids. In germline, CDR1 is SGHRS, CDR2 YFSETQ. V was clipped by 3 bases and J by 10 bases, with 19 bases between them. CDR3 amino acids: CASSSSQPTTGAFF. The DNA for the CDR3 is TGCGCCAGCAGCTCGAGTCAACCGACTACAGGAGCTTTCTTT.

This clone was found once. This chain connects TRBV9 to TRBJ2-7; 9 positions agree with TRBD1. V lost 3 bases, J lost 2 bases, and 6 bases stayed unmatched. Germline V lookup: CDR1 SGDLS, CDR2 YYNGEE. The CDR3 covers 15 residues. The CDR3 loop reads CASSEGTGRTYEQYF. Here the CDR3 DNA reads TGTGCCAGCAGCGAAGGGACAGGGAGGACCTACGAGCAGTACTTC.

J is TRBJ1-5 and V is TRBV4-2; possibly TRBD1 for D (5 bases). V was clipped by 4 bases and J by 6 bases, with 22 bases between them. The CDR3 has 17 amino acids. The germline gives CDR1 LGHNA, CDR2 YNFKEQ. CDR3 sequence reads: CASSPQWTREGRQPQHF. In nucleotides, the CDR3 is TGTGCCAGCAGCCCGCAGTGGACCAGGGAGGGACGTCAGCCCCAGCATTTT.

This chain uses TRBV10-1 with TRBJ2-1; 7 bases fit TRBD1. The CDR3 is 12 residues long. V lost 6 bases to trimming and J lost 5 bases; unmatched junction nucleotides: 1. Germline values: CDR1 WNHNN, CDR2 SYGVQD (reference sequence). The CDR3 loop is CASRGTDNEQFF. Here the CDR3 DNA reads TGCGCCAGCAGGGGGACAGACAATGAGCAGTTCTTC.

The rearrangement joins TRBV5-8 to TRBJ2-5, with D perhaps matching TRBD2 (5 bases). The CDR3 sequence is 16 residues long. The V gene's germline CDR1 is SGHTS and CDR2 YDEGEE. V gave up 2 bases and J gave up 4 bases, with 18 bases separating them. The CDR3 nucleotides read TGTGCCAGCAGCTTATTTGGGCGGGTGCACGGAGAGACCCAGTACTTC. It specifies CASSLFGRVHGETQYF.

This clone showed up just once. The CDR3 here is CASLGPPEGELFF. In nucleotides, the CDR3 is TGTGCCAGCTTGGGCCCGCCGGAGGGGGAGCTGTTTTTT. J is TRBJ2-2 and V is TRBV2; D unclear. The V and J ends lost 8 bases and 8 bases respectively, with 15 bases between them. Germline CDR1 reads SNHLY; CDR2 reads FYNNEI. The CDR3 has 13 residues.

The CDR3 protein is CASSPSGGSYNEQFF. The CDR3 DNA reads TGTGCCAGCAGTCCTAGCGGGGGGTCCTACAATGAGCAGTTCTTC. The chain carries TRBV6-5 and TRBJ2-1, with 11 bases identical to TRBD2. The CDR3 is 15 residues long. Trimming took 5 bases from V and 1 from J; bases not matched to a gene: 1. Germline CDR1 MNHEY, CDR2 SVGAGI.

This rearrangement joins TRBV7-2 to TRBJ1-4, with D tentatively TRBD1 (5 bases). The CDR3 loop spans 16 amino acids. From germline, CDR1 is SGHTA and CDR2 FQGNSA. V was pared by 0 bases and J by 3 bases, with 11 bases between. CDR3 residues: CASSLAPGLPNEKLFF. DNA of the CDR3: TGTGCCAGCAGCTTAGCCCCGGGACTGCCTAATGAAAAACTGTTTTTT. Based on the CDR3 plus reference TRBV7-2 and TRBJ1-4, the full variable domain is GAGVSQSPSNKVTEKGKDVELRCDPISGHTALYWYRQSLGQGLEFLIYFQGNSAPDKSGLPSDRFSAERTGGSVSTLTIQRTQQEDSAVYLCASSLAPGLPNEKLFFGSGTQLSVL.

The genes are TRBV2 and TRBJ2-3; TRBD1 agrees at 7 bases. The germline V gene encodes CDR1 SNHLY and CDR2 FYNNEI. This CDR3 contains 16 residues. With V trimmed by 7 bases and J by 1 base, 11 bases remained unmatched. CDR3 in amino acids: CASNRQGMSGTDTQYF. As DNA, the CDR3 is TGTGCCAGCAATCGACAGGGAATGTCGGGCACAGATACGCAGTATTTT.

The gene calls are TRBV6-5 and TRBJ2-3, with D perhaps matching TRBD2 (6 bases). The CDR3 loop spans 14 amino acids. The germline CDR1 and CDR2 sequences are MNHEY and SVGAGI. Deletions cut 2 bases from V and 3 bases from J, with 9 bases between. In DNA form, the CDR3 reads TGTGCCAGCAGTTACGGGGGGAGTACAGATACGCAGTATTTT. This sequence encodes CASSYGGSTDTQYF.

This clone is a singleton in its sample. V is TRBV5-1 and J is TRBJ1-2, with TRBD1 as a possible D gene (6 bases). The CDR3 is 14 amino acids. The germline V and J ends were trimmed by 5 bases and 5 bases, with 16 bases remaining between them. Germline assignment: CDR1 SGHRS and CDR2 YFSETQ. This chain's CDR3 is CASSGGSLGYGYTF. CDR3 sequence (DNA): TGCGCCAGCAGTGGGGGCAGCCTGGGGTATGGCTACACCTTC.

This chain links TRBV9 with TRBJ2-3, with TRBD2 identical over 10 bases. J was trimmed by 4 bases and V by 0 bases; bases with no gene match: 5. The germline V gene has CDR1 SGDLS and CDR2 YYNGEE. CDR3 length: 16 amino acids. The CDR3 region is CASSVVAGGYADTQYF. The CDR3 bases are TGTGCCAGCAGCGTAGTAGCGGGGGGATACGCAGATACGCAGTATTTT.

This chain joins TRBV27 and TRBJ1-5, with a tentative D call TRBD1 (5 bases). Trimming took 6 bases from V and 2 from J, leaving 5 bases between them. This CDR3 contains 12 residues. Germline lookup yields CDR1 MNHEY and CDR2 SMNVEV (reference sequence). The CDR3 DNA reads as TGTGCCAGCAGGACAGGCAATCAGCCCCAGCATTTT. It encodes CASRTGNQPQHF.

This sequence joins TRBV7-9 and TRBJ2-3; tentatively, D is TRBD2 (6 bases). Trimming removed 8 bases from V and 2 bases from J, with 17 bases in between. This CDR3 comprises 15 residues. CDR1 and CDR2 (germline): SEHNR, FQNEAQ (reference sequence). The CDR3 sequence is CASRELLRDTDTQYF. The CDR3, as DNA: TGTGCCAGCCGGGAGCTTCTGCGGGACACAGATACGCAGTATTTT. The complete variable domain, with remaining parts taken from reference TRBV7-9 and TRBJ2-3, reads DTGVSQNPRHKITKRGQNVTFRCDPISEHNRLYWYRQTLGQGPEFLTYFQNEAQLEKSRLLSDRFSAERPKGSFSTLEIQRTEQGDSAMYLCASRELLRDTDTQYFGPGTRLTVL.

The chain links TRBV5-6 to TRBJ2-7, with D uncertain. Germline CDR1 reads SGHDT; CDR2 reads YYEEEE. This CDR3 has 13 amino acids. Trimming took off 4 bases at V and 7 bases at J, with 15 bases between the two ends. The CDR3: CASSDSLHPEQYF. CDR3 sequence (DNA): TGTGCCAGCAGCGATTCCCTCCACCCAGAGCAGTACTTC.

The chain has TRBV6-1 and TRBJ1-2; TRBD1 is a possible D gene (6 bases). Between the trimmed V and J ends, which lost 3 bases and 0 bases, there was a span of 11 bases. Germline-derived CDR1 and CDR2 are MNHNS and SASEGT. This CDR3 has 15 amino acids. The CDR3 nucleotides are TGTGCCAGCAGTGACCAACAGGGAGCTAACTATGGCTACACCTTC. Residues: CASSDQQGANYGYTF.

This rearrangement joins TRBV9 to TRBJ2-5, with D uncertain. V was pared by 3 bases and J by 5 bases, with 17 bases between. The CDR3 is 15 residues long. Germline V gives CDR1 SGDLS, CDR2 YYNGEE. CDR3 nucleotide sequence: TGTGCCAGCAGCGCGCAGGACGGTAGAGGTGAGACCCAGTACTTC. It specifies CASSAQDGRGETQYF.